This T cell receptor beta chain was sequenced during a study of Ad26.COV2.S vaccination and SARS-CoV-2 variants. Study overall: Intramuscular Ad26.COV2.S at 5x10^10 or 1x10^11 viral particles. Study conclusions and caveats: CD8+ and CD4+ T cells specific for spike reportedly responded with substantial breadth after vaccination.

Method: immunoSEQ multiplex PCR; TCRdb's copy keeps in-frame clones and lacks some. The sample consists of some 370,000 clones, approximately 83% of them appearing once. This CDR3 spans 14 amino acids. Germline-derived CDR1 and CDR2 are ENHRY and SYGVKD. Trimming took 2 bases from V and 4 from J, leaving 10 bases between them. Note on this clone: The antigen is undetermined.

Treatment defined: 15 to 20 received Ad26.COV2.S at low or high dose, single or two shots; 5 received placebo; per-sample allocation not given. Specimen acquisition occurred on day 63 following the initial vaccine or placebo injection. This adult donor, from Boston, was 18-55 years old. Its platform was an Ad26 vector, and its expressed antigen was Wuhan-strain SARS-CoV-2 spike. The sequenced sample was peripheral blood, obtained in a trial of Ad26.COV2.S vaccine versus placebo. V is TRBV10-3 and J is TRBJ2-3; no clear D gene. This sequence was found in a person aged 18-65 years who received the Ad26.COV2.S COVID-19 vaccine or a placebo. CDR3 protein: CAISEGKPADTQYF. CDR3 DNA sequence: TGTGCCATCAGTGAGGGGAAACCCGCAGATACGCAGTATTTT.